The rows below give T cell receptor beta chains drawn from one sample of a study of cytomegalovirus exposure and HLA in healthy donors. The data were produced by immunoSEQ multiplex PCR, yet TCRdb's version contains in-frame clones alone and is incomplete. Here the sample spans approximately 140,000 clones, roughly 78% being singletons. The sequenced sample was PBMCs. The origin of the receptors is a man aged 45-60 years in good health and CMV-seropositive. Both conserved end residues are part of each CDR3. Each record gives: V gene, J gene, D gene, CDR3 length, clone size, CDR3 DNA, CDR3 protein. D genes are given only for firm matches. Rows give clone size only sometimes, using once, few, many, or a class for an expanded clone.

TRBV6-6	TRBJ2-7	TRBD2	14	-	TGTGCCAGCGAAGACCAGCGGGGGACCTACGAGCAGTACTTC	CASEDQRGTYEQYF
TRBV5-1	TRBJ2-7	TRBD1	16	-	TGCGCCAGCAGACCCGGACAGGGGCGCAGCTCCTACGAGCAGTACTTC	CASRPGQGRSSYEQYF
TRBV7-9	TRBJ1-5	TRBD1	15	-	TGTGCCAGCAGCCGTCGACAGGGTCCCAATCAGCCCCAGCATTTT	CASSRRQGPNQPQHF
TRBV5-8	TRBJ1-5	TRBD1	14	-	TGTGCCAGCAGCATCGGGACAGGCGATCAGCCCCAGCATTTT	CASSIGTGDQPQHF
TRBV28	TRBJ1-5	-	13	-	TGTGCCAGCGAACTCGTGAGCAATCAGCCCCAGCATTTT	CASELVSNQPQHF
TRBV28	TRBJ2-1	-	16	-	TGTGCCAGCAGTTTATTCCCCCGGGACACAATGAGTGAGCAGTTCTTC	CASSLFPRDTMSEQFF
TRBV28	TRBJ2-3	-	14	-	TGTGCCAGCAGTTTTTTAATGGGCGCAGATACGCAGTATTTT	CASSFLMGADTQYF
TRBV5-1	TRBJ2-5	-	13	once	TGCGCCAGCAGCTTGTTTAACCAAGAGACCCAGTACTTC	CASSLFNQETQYF
TRBV7-8	TRBJ1-1	-	16	-	TGTGCCAGCAGCTTAATGCAGGCCCGGTCGGTCACTGAAGCTTTCTTT	CASSLMQARSVTEAFF
TRBV11-3	TRBJ2-3	TRBD2	15	-	TGTGCCAGCAGCCCCGGGCTAGCGGGAAGTCCTACGCAGTATTTT	CASSPGLAGSPTQYF
TRBV5-1	TRBJ1-3	-	16	-	TGCGCCAGCAGCTTGGAGGCAGGGATCTCTGGAAACACCATATATTTT	CASSLEAGISGNTIYF
TRBV6-5	TRBJ2-1	TRBD2	15	-	TGTGCCAGCACCAGACTAGCGGGAGAGGACAATGAGCAGTTCTTC	CASTRLAGEDNEQFF
TRBV5-1	TRBJ2-1	TRBD2	16	-	TGCGCCAGCAGCCGGAGGGCGGGAGCCTCCTACAATGAGCAGTTCTTC	CASSRRAGASYNEQFF
TRBV6-4	TRBJ2-5	TRBD2	13	-	TGTGCCAGCAGCTGGGACTATGAAGAGACCCAGTACTTC	CASSWDYEETQYF